These 6 T cell receptor beta chains were sequenced from one sample in a study of immune evolution from preneoplasia to lung adenocarcinoma. Clones were sequenced by immunoSEQ multiplex PCR, and TCRdb holds only the in-frame ones, with some missing. The sample has about 16,000 clones; 75% to 90% are singletons. The sample was FFPE invasive lung adenocarcinoma tissue. These TCRs come from a person aged 70 to 80 with invasive lung adenocarcinoma.

The table lists this clone with a count of one. The chain is built from TRBV30 and TRBJ2-3, with TRBD2 identical over 11 bases. Germline loops: CDR1 GTSNPN, CDR2 SVGIG (reference sequence). This CDR3 has 15 amino acids. The V segment lost 5 bases and the J segment 2 bases; nucleotides outside the gene matches: 6. The CDR3 reads CAWSLTSGITDTQYF. The CDR3 nucleotides read TGTGCCTGGTCTCTGACTAGCGGGATCACAGATACGCAGTATTTT.

This clone came up once. V and J are TRBV9 and TRBJ2-1; TRBD1 agrees at 7 bases. Losses at the gene ends were 4 bases for V and 6 bases for J; bases not matched to a gene: 10. CDR3 length: 15 residues. Germline V lookup: CDR1 SGDLS, CDR2 YYNGEE. The DNA for the CDR3 is TGTGCCAGCAGCACAAACACAGGGGCATTCAATGAGCAGTTCTTC. This sequence encodes CASSTNTGAFNEQFF.

The rearrangement uses TRBV2 and TRBJ2-7, with 8 bases identical to TRBD1. Germline V lookup: CDR1 SNHLY, CDR2 FYNNEI. Trimming took 7 bases from V and 6 from J; bases not matched to a gene: 11. The CDR3 loop spans 14 amino acids. The CDR3 is CASIPQGVFREQYF. CDR3 bases: TGTGCCAGCATCCCACAGGGGGTTTTCCGCGAGCAGTACTTC.

V gene TRBV11-3 combines with J gene TRBJ2-1; 9 bases are a match to TRBD1. The V gene end was trimmed by 5 bases and the J gene end by 2 bases; junction bases not matched to a gene: 7. The CDR3 has 16 residues. Germline V gene lookup returns CDR1 SGHNT and CDR2 YENEEA. CDR3 bases: TGTGCCAGCAGCGATCGACAGGGGGGTGCCTACAATGAGCAGTTCTTC. It codes for CASSDRQGGAYNEQFF.

V is TRBV25-1 and J is TRBJ1-2; 7 bases are a match to TRBD1. The CDR3 is 14 residues long. With V trimmed by 6 bases and J by 4 bases, 8 bases remained unmatched. CDR1 MGHDK and CDR2 SYGVNS come from the germline V gene. The CDR3 protein is CASSTQGYAYGYTF. The CDR3 DNA sequence: TGTGCCAGCAGCACACAGGGGTATGCCTATGGCTACACCTTC.

V usage is TRBV9 and J usage is TRBJ2-3, with D tentatively TRBD1 or TRBD2 (5 bases each). This CDR3 contains 15 residues. Trimming took 0 bases from V and 0 from J, leaving 8 bases between them. The germline gives CDR1 SGDLS, CDR2 YYNGEE. CDR3 in DNA: TGTGCCAGCAGCGTAGGGGGGTCTAGCACAGATACGCAGTATTTT. Translation: CASSVGGSSTDTQYF.